This TCR beta chain originates from a study of blood T cells in healthy people across ages. This CDR3 is 16 amino acids long. V was clipped by 6 bases and J by 3 bases; unmatched bases: 10. CDR1 SGHTA and CDR2 FQGTGA come from the germline V gene. Findings of the study overall: In long-lived donors, naive CD4+ cell counts and diversity exceeded those of aged donors. Calculation of diversity from one million T cells yielded estimates considered to be underestimates.

A second PCR of about 7 to 12 cycles used a sample-barcoded 5' primer and a J-beta primer mix. Each cDNA molecule was tagged by a template-switch adaptor with 12 random nucleotides. Sequencing recovered at least 3 million CDR3-containing paired-end reads from each sample. From the 5' RACE reads, TCRdb called clonotypes with MiXCR, one entry per CDR3 protein. The sample includes 780,000 or so distinct CDR3 sequences, approximately 53% of them seen just once. About this clonotype: Its cognate antigen is unknown.

The sequenced sample consisted of blood. The chain joins TRBV7-3 to TRBJ2-3, with TRBD1 matching over 9 bases. The TCR comes from a man in his forties or fifties in good health. CDR3 in amino acids: CASRRTTGGITDTQYF. CDR3 DNA: TGTGCCAGCAGGAGAACGACAGGGGGGATTACAGATACGCAGTATTTT.